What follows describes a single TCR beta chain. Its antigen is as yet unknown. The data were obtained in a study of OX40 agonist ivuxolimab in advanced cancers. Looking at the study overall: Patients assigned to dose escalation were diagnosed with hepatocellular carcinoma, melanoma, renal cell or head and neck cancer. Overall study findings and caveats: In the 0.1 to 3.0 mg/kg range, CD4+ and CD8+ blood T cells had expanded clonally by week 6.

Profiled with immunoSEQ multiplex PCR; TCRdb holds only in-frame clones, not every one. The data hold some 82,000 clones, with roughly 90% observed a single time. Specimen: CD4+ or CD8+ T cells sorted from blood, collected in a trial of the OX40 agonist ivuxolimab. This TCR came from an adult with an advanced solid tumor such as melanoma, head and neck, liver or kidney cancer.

CDR3 region: CATSATGAFGNTIYF. CDR3 sequence (DNA): TGTGCCACCTCGGCGACAGGGGCCTTTGGAAACACCATATATTTT. J is TRBJ1-3 and V is TRBV28, with TRBD1 matching over 8 bases. V shed 10 bases, J shed 3 bases, and the junction held 11 bases outside the gene matches. This CDR3 is built from 15 residues. Germline loops: CDR1 MDHEN, CDR2 SYDVKM. Full variable domain (rest looked up from reference TRBV28 and TRBJ1-3): DVKVTQSSRYLVKRTGEKVFLECVQDMDHENMFWYRQDPGLGLRLIYFSYDVKMKEKGDIPEGYSVSREKKERFSLILESASTNQTSMYLCATSATGAFGNTIYFGEGSWLTVV.